This T cell receptor beta chain was captured in a study of blood T cell repertoires in COVID-19. Study context: Sample material is recorded as cDNA or gDNA derived from T cells, B-cell-depleted T cells, or PBMCs.

Original processing notes: Amplification of reference gene primers was used by the study to estimate nucleated cell counts. Using immunoSEQ multiplex PCR, the repertoire was profiled, and TCRdb retains in-frame clones only, with some absent. V, J and clone size were drawn from that table, and D and trimming were deduced from the DNA. The table includes about 190,000 clones, under 85% detected once. This CDR3 has 15 amino acids. V dropped 5 bases and J dropped 5; count of bases not matched to a gene: 8. CDR1 SSHAT and CDR2 FNYEAQ come from the germline V gene (reference sequence). V is TRBV7-7 and J is TRBJ2-5; TRBD1 agrees at 10 bases. Sequencing was done on a sample of peripheral blood. This clonotype was obtained from a man older than 75 with COVID-19, enrolled during active disease. The CDR3: CASSPGQGDQETQYF. The CDR3 nucleotides read TGTGCCAGCAGCCCAGGACAGGGGGATCAGGAGACCCAGTACTTC. Drawing the rest from reference TRBV7-7 and TRBJ2-5, the complete variable domain is GAGVSQSPRYKVTKRGQDVTLRCDPISSHATLYWYQQALGQGPEFLTYFNYEAQPDKSGLPSDRFSAERPEGSISTLTIQRTEQRDSAMYRCASSPGQGDQETQYFGPGTRLLVL.